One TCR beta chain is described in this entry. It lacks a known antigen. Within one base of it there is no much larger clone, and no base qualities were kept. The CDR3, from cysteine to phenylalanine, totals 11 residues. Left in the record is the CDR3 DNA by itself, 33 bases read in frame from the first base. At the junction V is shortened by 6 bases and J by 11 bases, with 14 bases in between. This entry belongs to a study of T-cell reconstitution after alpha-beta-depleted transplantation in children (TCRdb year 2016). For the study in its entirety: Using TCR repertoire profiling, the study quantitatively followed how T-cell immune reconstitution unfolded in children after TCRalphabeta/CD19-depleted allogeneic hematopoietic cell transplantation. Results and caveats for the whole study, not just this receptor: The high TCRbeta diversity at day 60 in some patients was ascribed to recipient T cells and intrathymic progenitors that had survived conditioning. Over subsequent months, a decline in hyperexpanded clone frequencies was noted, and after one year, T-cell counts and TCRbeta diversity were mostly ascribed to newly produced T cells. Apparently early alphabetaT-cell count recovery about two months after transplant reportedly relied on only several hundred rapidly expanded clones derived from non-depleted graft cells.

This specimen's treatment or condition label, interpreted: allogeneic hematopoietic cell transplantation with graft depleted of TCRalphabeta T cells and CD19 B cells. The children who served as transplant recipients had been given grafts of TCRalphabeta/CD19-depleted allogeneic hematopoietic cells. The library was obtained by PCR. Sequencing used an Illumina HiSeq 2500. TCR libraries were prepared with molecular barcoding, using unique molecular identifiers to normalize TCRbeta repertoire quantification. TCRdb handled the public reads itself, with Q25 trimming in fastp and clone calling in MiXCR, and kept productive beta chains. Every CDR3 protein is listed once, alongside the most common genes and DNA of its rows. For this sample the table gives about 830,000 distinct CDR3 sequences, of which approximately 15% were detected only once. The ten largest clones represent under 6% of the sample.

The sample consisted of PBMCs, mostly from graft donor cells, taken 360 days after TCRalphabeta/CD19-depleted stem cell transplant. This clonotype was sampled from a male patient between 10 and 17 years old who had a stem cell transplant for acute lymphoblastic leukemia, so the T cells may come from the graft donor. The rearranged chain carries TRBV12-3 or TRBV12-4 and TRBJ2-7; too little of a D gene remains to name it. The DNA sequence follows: TGTGCCAGCAGCCCCGGACCGTTAAAGTACTTC. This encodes CASSPGPLKYF.